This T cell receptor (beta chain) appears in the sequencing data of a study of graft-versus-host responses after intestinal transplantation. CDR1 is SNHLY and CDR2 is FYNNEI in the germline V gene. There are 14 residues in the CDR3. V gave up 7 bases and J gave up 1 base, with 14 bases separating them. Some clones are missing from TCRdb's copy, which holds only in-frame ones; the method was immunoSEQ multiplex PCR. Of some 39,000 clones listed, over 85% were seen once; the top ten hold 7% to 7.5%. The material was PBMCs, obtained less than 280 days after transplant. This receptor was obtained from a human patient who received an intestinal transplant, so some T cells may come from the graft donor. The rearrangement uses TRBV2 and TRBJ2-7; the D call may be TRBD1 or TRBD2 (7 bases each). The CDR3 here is CASKGTAGSYEQYF. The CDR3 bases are TGTGCCAGCAAGGGGACAGCGGGGTCCTACGAGCAGTACTTC.